A single sample is the source of the 11 T cell receptor beta chains below, sequenced in a study of CD8 T cells in ankylosing spondylitis. TCRdb reanalysed the 5' RACE reads using MiXCR and keeps one entry per CDR3 protein. The repertoire consists of 200,000 to 250,000 distinct CDR3 sequences, with around 11% occurring once and the leading ten covering under 7%. The sample consisted of blood, either unsorted or a sorted T cell fraction (not recorded which). Receptor source: a male donor with ankylosing spondylitis or in good health (not recorded which).

This clonotype was seen many times. This rearrangement joins TRBV7-8 to TRBJ1-2, with D perhaps TRBD1 (6 bases). In germline, CDR1 is SGHVS, CDR2 FQNEAQ. This CDR3 region has 17 residues. Deletions cut 5 bases from V and 2 bases from J, with 21 bases between. CDR3 coding DNA: TGTGCCAGCAGCCAACCCACCGGGACACAAAAGAACTATGGCTACACCTTC. As protein: CASSQPTGTQKNYGYTF.

This clonotype was counted many times. The chain uses TRBV12-3 or TRBV12-4 and TRBJ2-3; 13 nucleotides agree with TRBD2. The junction had 8 bases not matched to a gene; V was cut back by 5 bases and J by 6 bases. The length of the CDR3 is 16 residues. The CDR3 region has the DNA TGTGCCAGCAGTCCTCGGACTAGCGGGAGTGGCGATACGCAGTATTTT. It yields the protein CASSPRTSGSGDTQYF.

This clonotype was detected ten times or more. The chain is built from TRBV5-1 and TRBJ2-1; D gene ambiguous. The germline gives CDR1 SGHRS, CDR2 YFSETQ. Trimming stripped 4 bases from V and 7 bases from J, with 9 bases between. The CDR3 contains 12 residues. CDR3 sequence: CASSREGNEQFF. The CDR3 region has the DNA TGCGCCAGCAGCCGCGAAGGAAATGAGCAGTTCTTC.

This clonotype appeared many times. The rearrangement uses TRBV6-6 and TRBJ2-1, with D perhaps matching TRBD1 (5 bases). The CDR3 has 13 residues. The ends were cut back, 3 bases at V and 8 bases at J, with 11 bases in the middle. Germline assignment: CDR1 MNHNY and CDR2 SVGAGI (reference sequence). The CDR3 spells CASSYRQGDEQFF. CDR3 bases: TGTGCCAGCAGTTATCGGCAGGGTGATGAGCAGTTCTTC.

This clonotype was seen only a few times. The chain's CDR3 is CASSPQGEGWRGQFF. CDR3 coding DNA: TGTGCCAGCAGTCCCCAGGGGGAGGGCTGGCGAGGGCAGTTCTTC. This sequence joins TRBV12-3 or TRBV12-4 and TRBJ2-1; D may match TRBD1 or TRBD2 (7 bases each). Trimming left V 5 bases short and J 12 bases short, with 23 bases between. The CDR3 has 15 amino acids.

This clonotype has more than one count but fewer than ten. The chain employs TRBV18 and TRBJ2-3, with 7 bases fitting TRBD1. V lost 5 bases and J lost 2; bases outside the gene matches: 4. From germline, CDR1 is KGHSH and CDR2 LQKENI. CDR3 length: 14 amino acids. The chain's CDR3 is CASSFQGDTDTQYF. The DNA for the CDR3 is TGTGCCAGCTCATTCCAGGGGGACACAGATACGCAGTATTTT. Looking up the rest from reference TRBV18 and TRBJ2-3 gives the full variable domain: NAGVMQNPRHLVRRRGQEARLRCSPMKGHSHVYWYRQLPEEGLKFMVYLQKENIIDESGMPKERFSAEFPKEGPSILRIQQVVRGDSAAYFCASSFQGDTDTQYFGPGTRLTVL.

The chain employs TRBV19 and TRBJ1-1, with TRBD1 identical over 8 bases. CDR1 LNHDA and CDR2 SQIVND come from the germline V gene (reference sequence). Unmatched junction bases numbered 11, after V lost 6 bases and J lost 5 bases. This CDR3 contains 15 residues. The CDR3 DNA is TGTGCCAGTAGGAGGGACAGGTCAGGTCAAACTGAAGCTTTCTTT. Its protein product is CASRRDRSGQTEAFF.

V usage is TRBV9 and J usage is TRBJ2-2; no firm D call. This CDR3 comprises 14 residues. The germline V gene encodes CDR1 SGDLS and CDR2 YYNGEE. Trimming cost V 0 bases and J 6 bases, with 9 bases left between them. The CDR3 nucleotides read TGTGCCAGCAGCGTAGAGGGAAGGGCCGGGGAGCTGTTTTTT. Translated, it gives CASSVEGRAGELFF.

Ten or more counts support this clonotype. The rearrangement joins TRBV10-3 to TRBJ1-3; D is uncertain. The CDR3 contains 14 residues. Germline V gives CDR1 ENHRY, CDR2 SYGVKD. With 6 bases removed from V and 0 bases from J, the gap between germline ends came to 9 bases. In nucleotides, the CDR3 is TGTGCCATCAGCGACGGTAGCTCTGGAAACACCATATATTTT. It translates to CAISDGSSGNTIYF.

This clonotype showed up many times. The rearrangement links TRBV12-3 or TRBV12-4 to TRBJ2-7; D may be TRBD1 or TRBD2 (5 bases each). The CDR3 covers 13 residues. Trimming stripped 5 bases from V and 4 bases from J, with 12 bases between. This CDR3 reads CASSDVGGYEQYF. CDR3 DNA sequence: TGTGCCAGCAGTGATGTTGGGGGATACGAGCAGTACTTC.

This clonotype was counted at least ten times. The chain carries TRBV11-2 and TRBJ1-3; D unclear. Germline lookup yields CDR1 SGHAT and CDR2 FQNNGV. The length of the CDR3 is 12 residues. Trimming removed 6 bases from V and 3 bases from J, with 6 bases in between. This CDR3 is CASSGRGNTIYF. DNA of the CDR3: TGTGCCAGCAGTGGACGTGGAAACACCATATATTTT.